What follows are 14 T cell receptor beta chains derived from one specimen sequenced in a study of shared clonotypes between healthy human individuals. CD45RO-negative, CCR7-positively selected cells formed the naive CD8 fraction, excluding terminally differentiated effector memory CD45RA+ cells. The assay was immunoSEQ multiplex PCR, and TCRdb's table has in-frame clones only and misses some. The sample has some 740,000 clones, 92% seen once; the top ten hold around 24%. The sequencing sample was made of naive CD8+ T cells sorted from blood. The receptors were gathered from a man aged 25 to 40 in good health.

The chain links TRBV2 to TRBJ2-1; 9 bases map to TRBD2. The CDR3 sequence is 15 residues long. Per the germline V gene, CDR1 is SNHLY and CDR2 is FYNNEI. The J segment lost 8 bases and the V segment lost 8 bases, leaving 13 bases of the junction unmatched. The DNA for the CDR3 is TGTGCCAGCTATGAAGCGGCGGGAGGGCCTGATGAGCAGTTCTTC. This translates into CASYEAAGGPDEQFF.

The gene calls are TRBV2 and TRBJ2-2; TRBD1 aligns across 9 bases. The CDR3 contains 14 residues. The V gene end was trimmed by 6 bases and the J gene end by 6 bases; junction bases not matched to a gene: 5. The V gene's germline CDR1 is SNHLY and CDR2 FYNNEI. The CDR3 bases are TGTGCCAGCAGCGAGGACAGGGGACCCGGGGAGCTGTTTTTT. This translates into CASSEDRGPGELFF.

Concerning this clone itself: This sample includes further DNA sequences coding for the same CDR3. DNA of the CDR3: TGTGCCAGCAGCTCCTCCGGGTCCTACAATGAGCAGTTCTTC. It is translated as CASSSSGSYNEQFF. This chain links TRBV7-9 with TRBJ2-1; D is ambiguous. Between the trimmed V and J ends, which lost 4 bases and 1 base, there was a span of 8 bases. Germline CDR1 is SEHNR and CDR2 is FQNEAQ (reference sequence). CDR3 length equals 14 residues.

The rearrangement links TRBV4-2 to TRBJ2-2; 9 nucleotides agree with TRBD2. Germline CDR1 is LGHNA and CDR2 is YNFKEQ. With V trimmed by 10 bases and J by 4 bases, 7 bases remained unmatched. CDR3 length: 14 amino acids. Written as DNA, the CDR3 is TGTGCCACCTTAGTAGCGGGAGCCACCGGGGAGCTGTTTTTT. Encoded protein: CATLVAGATGELFF.

V gene TRBV19 combines with J gene TRBJ2-7, with a possible D match to TRBD2 (6 bases). The CDR3 has 16 amino acids. Germline-derived CDR1 and CDR2 are LNHDA and SQIVND (reference sequence). Trimming stripped 3 bases from V and 1 base from J, with 16 bases between. CDR3 coding DNA: TGTGCCAGTAGTATCGGAGTTGGGCGGGGATCCTACGAGCAGTACTTC. Translating gives CASSIGVGRGSYEQYF.

This sequence joins TRBV7-3 and TRBJ2-5, with TRBD2 identical over 7 bases. The CDR3 is 15 amino acids. V dropped 1 base and J dropped 0; count of bases not matched to a gene: 2. Germline V lookup: CDR1 SGHTA, CDR2 FQGTGA. The CDR3 region is CASSLIGGYQETQYF. The CDR3 nucleotides read TGTGCCAGCAGCTTAATCGGGGGGTACCAAGAGACCCAGTACTTC.

The V and J genes are TRBV10-3 and TRBJ2-7; the D gene could be TRBD1 or TRBD2 (5 bases each). Germline assignment: CDR1 ENHRY and CDR2 SYGVKD. The V end was cut by 4 bases, the J end by 3 bases, with 16 bases between. This CDR3 has 15 residues. The CDR3: CAISVGDPYNYEQYF. The DNA for the CDR3 is TGTGCCATCAGTGTGGGGGATCCTTATAACTACGAGCAGTACTTC.

This chain links TRBV19 with TRBJ2-7; D gene uncertain. V gave up 6 bases and J gave up 1 base, with 16 bases separating them. This CDR3 region has 15 residues. Germline CDR1 LNHDA, CDR2 SQIVND (reference sequence). The chain's CDR3 is CASSSAAHTSYEQYF. CDR3 in DNA: TGTGCCAGTAGCTCGGCCGCCCATACTTCCTACGAGCAGTACTTC.

V usage is TRBV7-2 and J usage is TRBJ2-1, with D unclear. The CDR3 totals 13 residues. The germline V and J ends were trimmed by 5 bases and 8 bases, with 13 bases remaining between them. Germline assignment: CDR1 SGHTA and CDR2 FQGNSA. CDR3 protein: CASSPSFGDEQFF. CDR3 coding DNA: TGTGCCAGCAGCCCGTCGTTTGGGGATGAGCAGTTCTTC.

This clone was observed a handful of times. The chain carries TRBV7-9 and TRBJ2-1; 9 bases agree with TRBD2. This CDR3 region has 16 residues. Unmatched junction bases numbered 11, after V lost 5 bases and J lost 6 bases. In germline, CDR1 is SEHNR, CDR2 FQNEAQ (reference sequence). This chain's CDR3 is CASSPVSGREGNEQFF. Here the CDR3 DNA reads TGTGCCAGCAGCCCAGTTTCCGGGCGGGAGGGCAATGAGCAGTTCTTC. Full variable domain (missing parts from reference TRBV7-9 and TRBJ2-1): DTGVSQNPRHKITKRGQNVTFRCDPISEHNRLYWYRQTLGQGPEFLTYFQNEAQLEKSRLLSDRFSAERPKGSFSTLEIQRTEQGDSAMYLCASSPVSGREGNEQFFGPGTRLTVL.

This chain uses TRBV14 with TRBJ2-7; 13 nucleotides line up with TRBD2. Per germline, CDR1 SGHDN and CDR2 FVKESK. Trimming cost V 3 bases and J 5 bases; bases outside gene matches: 4. The CDR3 sequence is 15 residues long. This chain's CDR3 is CASSHPGLAGDEQYF. In DNA form, the CDR3 reads TGTGCCAGCAGCCATCCCGGACTAGCGGGAGACGAGCAGTACTTC.

The rearrangement uses TRBV19 and TRBJ2-3; D perhaps matches TRBD2 (6 bases). The V end lost 4 bases, the J end lost 1 base, and 12 bases lay between the germline ends. CDR1 is LNHDA and CDR2 is SQIVND in the germline V gene (reference sequence). The CDR3 spans 15 residues. The CDR3 nucleotides read TGTGCCAGTAGTACTCACACGGGAGGCACAGATACGCAGTATTTT. Its translation is CASSTHTGGTDTQYF.

The chain has TRBV7-6 and TRBJ2-3, with a possible D match to TRBD2 (5 bases). Trimming pared 5 bases from V and 0 bases from J, leaving 9 bases between. CDR3 length equals 14 residues. In germline, CDR1 is SGHVS, CDR2 FNYEAQ. The CDR3 loop reads CASSPAGSTDTQYF. In DNA, the CDR3 is TGTGCCAGCAGCCCCGCGGGTAGCACAGATACGCAGTATTTT. Supplemented by reference TRBV7-6 and TRBJ2-3, the full variable domain reads GAGVSQSPRYKVTKRGQDVALRCDPISGHVSLYWYRQALGQGPEFLTYFNYEAQQDKSGLPNDRFSAERPEGSISTLTIQRTEQRDSAMYRCASSPAGSTDTQYFGPGTRLTVL.

V is TRBV27 and J is TRBJ2-1; D possibly corresponds to TRBD1 (5 bases). V was pared by 5 bases and J by 2 bases, with 16 bases between. There are 16 residues in the CDR3. Germline V gene data show CDR1 as MNHEY and CDR2 as SMNVEV (reference sequence). CDR3 region: CASSGKQVLPYNEQFF. As DNA, the CDR3 is TGTGCCAGCAGTGGAAAACAGGTACTGCCCTACAATGAGCAGTTCTTC.